This TCR beta chain was recorded in a study of Tregs in tolerant kidney transplant recipients. Remarks on this clone: The read stops 3 residues short of the end of the CDR3; the missing end is completed from the germline J gene.

The V end was cut by 6 bases, the J end by 5 bases, with 17 bases between. CDR3 size: 14 residues. Germline CDR1 is KGHSH and CDR2 is LQKENI. The table came from immunoSEQ multiplex PCR; TCRdb's copy has only in-frame clones and leaves some out. The specimen's table records some 22,000 clones. The nonmyeloablative bone marrow transplants came from related graft donors, with transient mixed chimerism. This sequence joins TRBV18 and TRBJ2-7; possible D gene TRBD1, 6 bases. Sample: CD4+ T cells from blood (PBMCs), taken 6 months after the transplant. The clonotype originates from a human patient who received a combined kidney and bone marrow transplant. Some T cells may be transferred from the graft donor. The CDR3 spells CASSRTTGTDEQYF. The DNA read from the CDR3 is TGTGCCAGCTCCCGCACGACAGGAACTGACGAG.